Below, 16 T cell receptor beta chains from the same sample are listed, as sequenced in a study of T cell responses to AZD1222 COVID-19 vaccine. Here immunoSEQ multiplex PCR was the method, and the copy in TCRdb shows in-frame clones only, minus some. The sample has about 190,000 clones, approximately 94% seen once. The material was peripheral blood, obtained on day 0 of AZD1222 vaccination. The receptors stem from an adult in good health.

The chain links TRBV9 to TRBJ1-6; TRBD1 aligns across 8 bases. Germline CDR1 is SGDLS and CDR2 is YYNGEE. V gave up 4 bases and J gave up 8 bases; unmatched junction bases: 5. CDR3 length equals 14 residues. The CDR3 spells CASSSGQGHSPLHF. The CDR3 nucleotides read TGTGCCAGCAGCTCTGGACAGGGTCATTCACCCCTCCACTTT.

The V gene is TRBV11-3, the J gene TRBJ2-5; D is unresolved. Germline loops: CDR1 SGHNT, CDR2 YENEEA. The V end was cut by 2 bases, the J end by 1 base, with 8 bases between. This CDR3 comprises 14 residues. The CDR3 sequence is CASSLSPGQETQYF. CDR3 coding DNA: TGTGCCAGCAGCTTATCCCCAGGCCAAGAGACCCAGTACTTC.

This clone was seen just once. The chain employs TRBV11-2 and TRBJ2-7; 9 bases map to TRBD2. The J segment lost 0 bases and the V segment lost 5 bases, leaving 8 bases of the junction unmatched. The CDR3 is 16 amino acids. CDR1 SGHAT and CDR2 FQNNGV come from the germline V gene. CDR3 region: CASSPLAGTSSYEQYF. The CDR3 nucleotides read TGTGCCAGCAGCCCTCTAGCGGGGACCAGCTCCTACGAGCAGTACTTC.

The chain is built from TRBV6-5 and TRBJ1-2; D is perhaps TRBD1 (5 bases). The germline V and J ends were trimmed by 6 bases and 2 bases, with 16 bases remaining between them. This CDR3 is built from 15 residues. The germline V gene encodes CDR1 MNHEY and CDR2 SVGAGI. The CDR3 nucleotides are TGTGCCAGCAGCCTAACAGGACAACGGAACTATGGCTACACCTTC. This translates into CASSLTGQRNYGYTF.

This chain uses TRBV19 with TRBJ1-2, with D maybe TRBD1 (5 bases). Germline assignment: CDR1 LNHDA and CDR2 SQIVND (reference sequence). Trimming shortened V by 2 bases and J by 2 bases, and 9 bases separated the two germline ends. The CDR3 consists of 14 residues. CDR3 residues: CASSIQGSNYGYTF. The CDR3 bases are TGTGCCAGTAGTATACAGGGTTCGAACTATGGCTACACCTTC. Full variable domain (missing parts from reference TRBV19 and TRBJ1-2): DGGITQSPKYLFRKEGQNVTLSCEQNLNHDAMYWYRQDPGQGLRLIYYSQIVNDFQKGDIAEGYSVSREKKESFPLTVTSAQKNPTAFYLCASSIQGSNYGYTFGSGTRLTVV.

This clone occurred once. The chain has TRBV28 and TRBJ2-3; TRBD2 agrees at 12 bases. CDR1 and CDR2 (germline): MDHEN, SYDVKM. The V segment lost 2 bases and the J segment 2 bases; nucleotides outside the gene matches: 5. The CDR3 is 17 amino acids. DNA for the CDR3: TGTGCCAGCAGTTTAGGTCTAGCGGGAGGGCCCACAGATACGCAGTATTTT. It yields the protein CASSLGLAGGPTDTQYF.

The chain links TRBV6-1 to TRBJ1-5, with D possibly matching TRBD1 (5 bases). Germline-derived CDR1 and CDR2 are MNHNS and SASEGT. The ends were cut back, 3 bases at V and 4 bases at J, with 10 bases in the middle. The CDR3 consists of 14 residues. CDR3 amino acids: CASSDDGGNQPQHF. The CDR3 DNA is TGTGCCAGCAGTGACGACGGGGGAAATCAGCCCCAGCATTTT.

The chain employs TRBV18 and TRBJ1-1, with a possible D match to TRBD1 (6 bases). Germline lookup yields CDR1 KGHSH and CDR2 LQKENI. Trimming cost V 3 bases and J 0 bases, with 20 bases left between them. CDR3 length equals 18 residues. The CDR3 bases are TGTGCCAGCTCACCGGTGGCCGGGGGGCCTTTTTTGAACACTGAAGCTTTCTTT. The encoded protein is CASSPVAGGPFLNTEAFF.

Here the CDR3 reads CASSSTGGSVGELFF. Written as DNA, the CDR3 is TGTGCCAGCAGTTCGACAGGGGGCTCGGTCGGGGAGCTGTTTTTT. The V call is TRBV6-5, the J call TRBJ2-2; 10 bases are shared with TRBD1. In germline, CDR1 is MNHEY, CDR2 SVGAGI. The CDR3 is 15 amino acids. Germline trimming cut 4 bases from V and 7 bases from J; bases unmatched to any gene: 6.

The chain links TRBV18 to TRBJ1-5; D is unclear. Germline V gives CDR1 KGHSH, CDR2 LQKENI. The V and J ends lost 2 bases and 3 bases respectively, with 11 bases between them. The CDR3 has 15 residues. The CDR3 reads CASSPNPAYNQPQHF. CDR3 bases: TGTGCCAGCTCACCAAATCCTGCCTACAATCAGCCCCAGCATTTT.

The J gene is TRBJ2-7, the V gene TRBV7-8, with D possibly matching TRBD2 (6 bases). CDR1 SGHVS and CDR2 FQNEAQ come from the germline V gene. This CDR3 comprises 13 residues. Trimming left V 5 bases short and J 3 bases short, with 11 bases between. In DNA form, the CDR3 reads TGTGCCAGCAGCCCCCGGGACTTCTACGAGCAGTACTTC. It is translated as CASSPRDFYEQYF.

The sample holds a few counts of this clone. V gene TRBV9 combines with J gene TRBJ1-2; D ambiguous. The CDR3 length is 14 residues. CDR1 and CDR2 from the germline V gene are SGDLS and YYNGEE. The V end was cut by 2 bases, the J end by 2 bases, with 10 bases between. CDR3 in amino acids: CASSVKVENYGYTF. Written as DNA, the CDR3 is TGTGCCAGCAGCGTCAAAGTAGAAAACTATGGCTACACCTTC.

The chain links TRBV5-1 to TRBJ2-5; unclear D gene. The germline V gene has CDR1 SGHRS and CDR2 YFSETQ. CDR3 size: 13 residues. V was clipped by 3 bases and J by 5 bases, with 11 bases between them. This chain's CDR3 is CASSSPGLETQYF. Written as DNA, the CDR3 is TGCGCCAGCAGCTCGCCTGGGTTGGAGACCCAGTACTTC. Complete variable domain (other parts from reference TRBV5-1 and TRBJ2-5): KAGVTQTPRYLIKTRGQQVTLSCSPISGHRSVSWYQQTPGQGLQFLFEYFSETQRNKGNFPGRFSGRQFSNSRSEMNVSTLELGDSALYLCASSSPGLETQYFGPGTRLLVL.

The chain carries TRBV28 and TRBJ1-5, with D tentatively TRBD1 (5 bases). The germline V and J ends were trimmed by 6 bases and 2 bases, with 8 bases remaining between them. This CDR3 is built from 13 residues. Germline V gives CDR1 MDHEN, CDR2 SYDVKM. The CDR3 loop reads CASRVTGNQPQHF. DNA for the CDR3: TGTGCCAGCAGGGTGACAGGCAATCAGCCCCAGCATTTT.

This clone was detected once. J is TRBJ2-7 and V is TRBV28; TRBD1 or TRBD2 may be the D gene (5 bases each). Trimming pared 6 bases from V and 2 bases from J, leaving 14 bases between. CDR1 is MDHEN, CDR2 SYDVKM, per germline. The CDR3 totals 14 residues. CDR3 coding DNA: TGTGCCAGCAGACCCGGGACGGTGACCTACGAGCAGTACTTC. It encodes CASRPGTVTYEQYF.

The V and J genes are TRBV6-2 or TRBV6-3 and TRBJ1-2; possibly TRBD1 for D (6 bases). Germline V CDR1 and CDR2: MNHEY, SVGEGT. Trimming pared 0 bases from V and 6 bases from J, leaving 14 bases between. The CDR3 runs to 15 residues. The CDR3 DNA follows: TGTGCCAGCAGTTACTCGACCTTGTGGACAGATGGCTACACCTTC. As protein: CASSYSTLWTDGYTF.